This T cell receptor (beta chain) comes out of a study of relationships among human T cell subsets. Study-wide findings and caveats: Substantial CDR3 sharing among Th1, Th2 and regulatory cells suggested stochastic fate choice.

Semiquantitative ARM-PCR amplified T cell receptor alpha and beta CDR3 regions from mRNA. ARM-PCR used tagged nested gene-specific primers, then communal superprimers for exponential amplification. TCRdb recomputed calls from the multiplex PCR reads with MiXCR, one row per CDR3 protein. Seen here are roughly 3,000 distinct CDR3 sequences, 70% to 85% observed once, and the top ten hold approximately 15%. CDR1 and CDR2 (germline): ENHRY, SYGVKD. This CDR3 has 14 residues. Trimming removed 8 bases from V and 3 bases from J; junction bases left unmatched: 7. In the case of this clonotype: Its cognate antigen is unknown.

The specimen was total T cells sorted from blood. The sequence came from a man in his forties in good health. The gene calls are TRBV10-3 and TRBJ2-3, with TRBD1 matching over 8 bases. The CDR3 nucleotides are TGTGCCATCGGGTCGGGACAGGAGACAGATACGCAGTATTTT. It encodes CAIGSGQETDTQYF.